Listed here is a single T cell receptor beta chain. TCRdb's copy holds only in-frame clones and misses some; the assay was immunoSEQ multiplex PCR. The table has more than 200,000 clones, around 87% seen once. V was clipped by 5 bases and J by 2 bases; unmatched bases: 9. CDR1 MNHEY and CDR2 SVGEGT come from the germline V gene. There are 16 residues in the CDR3. Participants reported their clinical history, and cohort assignment relied on those reports. This sample stems from a study of blood T cell repertoires in COVID-19. This chain uses TRBV6-2 or TRBV6-3 with TRBJ1-5; 7 nucleotides line up with TRBD1. The specimen sequenced was PBMCs or T cells enriched from blood (not recorded which). The receptor was isolated from a man younger than 40 in a cohort exposed to, infected with or recovered from COVID-19 (not recorded which). The CDR3 protein is CASSIKTGPGNQPQHF. The CDR3 DNA reads TGTGCCAGCAGTATAAAGACAGGGCCGGGCAATCAGCCCCAGCATTTT.